This is a list of T cell receptor beta chains from one sample in a study of blood T cell repertoires in COVID-19. The assay was immunoSEQ multiplex PCR, and TCRdb's table has in-frame clones only and misses some. The repertoire holds about 120,000 clones, around three quarters seen once, with about 40% in the top ten. The source material was peripheral blood. Receptors originate from a man between 40 and 49 years old with active or convalescent COVID-19. CDR3s include the opening cysteine and the closing phenylalanine or tryptophan. D genes are given only for firm matches. Size tells how often a clone was seen (once, few, many) or the class of an expanded clone, and some rows leave it out.

size: NA
V: TRBV28
D: NA
J: TRBJ1-2
DNA: TGTGCCAGCAGTAGTCAGGGATGGAGCTACACCTTC
CDR3: CASSSQGWSYTF

size: NA
V: TRBV12-5
D: NA
J: TRBJ2-3
DNA: TGTGCTAGTGGCCCGCGCCTAAAAGATACGCAGTATTTT
CDR3: CASGPRLKDTQYF

size: NA
V: TRBV28
D: NA
J: TRBJ1-2
DNA: TGTGCCAGCAGTCTCGACATGTCTGGCTATGGCTACACCTTC
CDR3: CASSLDMSGYGYTF

size: NA
V: TRBV6-5
D: NA
J: TRBJ1-2
DNA: TGTGCCAGCAAGATCAGGGTTAACTATGGCTACACCTTC
CDR3: CASKIRVNYGYTF

size: NA
V: TRBV30
D: TRBD1
J: TRBJ1-5
DNA: TGTGCCTGGGGAACGGGACAGGGCGGGACTCCTCAGCATTTT
CDR3: CAWGTGQGGTPQHF

size: NA
V: TRBV5-5
D: NA
J: TRBJ2-5
DNA: TGTGCCAGCAGCCCTATTCCCAGGGAAGAGACCCAGTACTTC
CDR3: CASSPIPREETQYF

size: NA
V: TRBV27
D: TRBD1
J: TRBJ1-1
DNA: TGTGCCAGCAGTTTTTTGGACAGGGCGATTTTGAACACTGAAGCTTTCTTT
CDR3: CASSFLDRAILNTEAFF

size: few
V: TRBV5-6
D: NA
J: TRBJ1-1
DNA: TGTGCCAGCAGCTTTTTGAGCACTGAAGCTTTCTTT
CDR3: CASSFLSTEAFF

size: NA
V: TRBV11-2
D: TRBD2
J: TRBJ2-1
DNA: TGTGCCAGCAGCCCAACTAGCGGGAGAAGGGGTGAGCAGTTCTTC
CDR3: CASSPTSGRRGEQFF

size: NA
V: TRBV25-1
D: NA
J: TRBJ2-2
DNA: TGTGCCTCCCAGGGGAGCGGTAACACCGGGGAGCTGTTTTTT
CDR3: CASQGSGNTGELFF

size: many
V: TRBV4-1
D: TRBD1
J: TRBJ1-1
DNA: TGCGCCAGCAGCTACAGGGGGCACACTGAAGCTTTCTTT
CDR3: CASSYRGHTEAFF

size: once
V: TRBV6-2/TRBV6-3
D: NA
J: TRBJ1-1
DNA: TGTGCCAGCAGCCCAGTCAGGAACACTGAAGCTTTCTTT
CDR3: CASSPVRNTEAFF

size: NA
V: TRBV29-1
D: NA
J: TRBJ1-2
DNA: TGCAGCGTTGAGGCAGGCGTCAACTATGGCTACACCTTC
CDR3: CSVEAGVNYGYTF

size: NA
V: TRBV2
D: TRBD1
J: TRBJ2-7
DNA: TGTGCCAGCAGTATGGGACAGGGGGCGGCCTACGAGCAGTACTTC
CDR3: CASSMGQGAAYEQYF

size: once
V: TRBV30
D: TRBD1
J: TRBJ1-2
DNA: TGTGCCTGGAGTAGAGGGACAGGGGCACGCTACACCTTC
CDR3: CAWSRGTGARYTF

size: NA
V: TRBV5-1
D: TRBD1
J: TRBJ1-4
DNA: TGCGCCAGCAATGGGGGGACAGCAACTAATGAAAAACTGTTTTTT
CDR3: CASNGGTATNEKLFF